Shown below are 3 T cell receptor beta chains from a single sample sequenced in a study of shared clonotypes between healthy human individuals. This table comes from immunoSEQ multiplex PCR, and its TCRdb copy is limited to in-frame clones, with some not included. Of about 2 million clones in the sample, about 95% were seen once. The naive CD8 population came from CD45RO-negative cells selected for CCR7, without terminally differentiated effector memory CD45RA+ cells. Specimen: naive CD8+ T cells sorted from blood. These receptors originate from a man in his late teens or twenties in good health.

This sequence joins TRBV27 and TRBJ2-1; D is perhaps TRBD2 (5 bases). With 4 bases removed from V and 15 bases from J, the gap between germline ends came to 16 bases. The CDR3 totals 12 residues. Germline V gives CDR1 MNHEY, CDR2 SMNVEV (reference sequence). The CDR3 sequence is CASSSGFSGLFF. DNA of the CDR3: TGTGCCAGCAGTTCGGGATTCTCGGGTCTGTTCTTC.

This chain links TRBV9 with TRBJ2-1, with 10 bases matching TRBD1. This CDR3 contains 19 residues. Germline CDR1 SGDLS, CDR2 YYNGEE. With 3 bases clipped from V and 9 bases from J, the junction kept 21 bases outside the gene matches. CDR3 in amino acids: CASSARDRGVLGGSFEQFF. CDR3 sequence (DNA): TGTGCCAGCAGCGCCCGGGACAGGGGCGTGCTGGGGGGTTCCTTTGAGCAGTTCTTC.

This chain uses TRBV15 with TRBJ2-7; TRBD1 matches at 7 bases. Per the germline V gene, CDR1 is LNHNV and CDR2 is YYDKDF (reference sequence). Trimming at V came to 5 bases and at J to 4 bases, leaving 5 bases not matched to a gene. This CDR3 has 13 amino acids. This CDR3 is CATSGGQRYEQYF. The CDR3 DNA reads TGTGCCACCAGCGGGGGACAGAGATACGAGCAGTACTTC.